One T cell receptor (beta chain) is described in this entry. Its antigen is undetermined. The data originate from a study of T cell responses to AZD1222 COVID-19 vaccine. Only in-frame clones appear in the TCRdb table, and some are missing; sequencing was by immunoSEQ multiplex PCR. The table records 100,000 to 150,000 clones, more than 85% of them present only once. Combined were second doses at about 4 or about 12 weeks. The length of the CDR3 is 13 residues. CDR1 and CDR2 (germline): SEHNR, FQNEAQ (reference sequence). The V segment lost 11 bases and the J segment 8 bases; nucleotides outside the gene matches: 10. Whole-study results and caveats: There were mostly white British donors and more females than males, and clonal diversity was possibly underestimated. Reportedly, close to half of spike-specific TCRs are directed against unmutated variant regions. Only 5 or 6 individuals given AZD1222 were seropositive at baseline.

J is TRBJ2-1 and V is TRBV7-9; 9 bases align to TRBD1. The sequence came from an adult who received the AZD1222 COVID-19 vaccine. The source material was peripheral blood, sampled 28 days after the second AZD1222 dose. CDR3 sequence (DNA): TGTGCCGGGGCCGGGACAGGGAGGCATGAGCAGTTCTTC. Amino acids: CAGAGTGRHEQFF.